The 5 T cell receptor beta chains presented below share a single source sample, sequenced in a study of long-term antiretroviral therapy in people with HIV. With survey level as its setting, the immunoSEQ assay was v3.0. Sequenced by immunoSEQ multiplex PCR; TCRdb stores in-frame clones only, minus some. The repertoire holds around 35,000 clones, with about 96% as singletons. Sequencing used unsorted PBMCs, obtained around 6.6 years after starting antiretroviral therapy. The receptors derive from a man younger than 40 with HIV.

A few counts support this clone. V usage is TRBV9 and J usage is TRBJ2-3, with 8 bases fitting TRBD1. Trimming removed 3 bases from V and 1 base from J; junction bases left unmatched: 7. The CDR3 has 16 residues. Germline V gives CDR1 SGDLS, CDR2 YYNGEE. The chain's CDR3 is CASSGYQGARTDTQYF. Here the CDR3 DNA reads TGTGCCAGCAGCGGATATCAGGGGGCCCGCACAGATACGCAGTATTTT.

V usage is TRBV13 and J usage is TRBJ1-1; D gene ambiguous. V was trimmed by 5 bases and J by 0 bases, leaving 10 bases between them. This CDR3 is 14 amino acids long. Germline CDR1 PRHDT, CDR2 FYEKMQ (reference sequence). CDR3 coding DNA: TGTGCCAGCAGCCCCGGGGAGGTGAACACTGAAGCTTTCTTT. Amino acid sequence: CASSPGEVNTEAFF.

The chain employs TRBV6-6 and TRBJ2-1; D remains unclear. Trimming removed 11 bases from V and 5 bases from J, with 13 bases in between. The CDR3 totals 12 residues. CDR1 and CDR2 (germline): MNHNY, SVGAGI (reference sequence). The CDR3 region is CASGPGHNEQFF. The CDR3 coding sequence is TGTGCCTCCGGGCCGGGTCACAATGAGCAGTTCTTC.

The CDR3 DNA follows: TGTGCCAGCAGCGTCGCGGGACAAAGCAAGGGGGAGACCCAGTACTTC. It encodes CASSVAGQSKGETQYF. The chain carries TRBV7-3 and TRBJ2-5; either TRBD1 or TRBD2 may fit D (6 bases each). The CDR3 spans 16 residues. Germline lookup yields CDR1 SGHTA and CDR2 FQGTGA. The V and J ends lost 5 bases and 5 bases respectively, with 21 bases between them.

This chain uses TRBV6-5 with TRBJ2-1, with 11 bases aligning to TRBD2. The CDR3 consists of 16 residues. V lost 4 bases, J lost 5 bases, and 7 bases stayed unmatched. Germline V gene sequence: CDR1 MNHEY, CDR2 SVGAGI. Here the CDR3 reads CASSSLAGGLNNEQFF. In DNA, the CDR3 is TGTGCCAGCAGTTCCCTAGCGGGGGGCCTCAACAATGAGCAGTTCTTC.